Listed below are T cell receptor beta chains from one sample, sequenced in a study of blood T cell repertoires in COVID-19. The data were produced by immunoSEQ multiplex PCR, yet TCRdb's version contains in-frame clones alone and is incomplete. The top ten hold 2% to 3% of the sample, which has roughly 270,000 clones, 85% seen once. Sequencing was performed on PBMCs or T cells enriched from blood (not recorded which). The source of these receptors is a woman in her 50s who had recovered from COVID-19. CDR3s include the opening cysteine and the closing phenylalanine or tryptophan. A D gene is named only where the DNA matches it firmly. Not all rows give a size; the values are once, few, many and, for expanded clones, a class.

J gene,clone size,V gene,D gene,CDR3 length,CDR3 protein,CDR3 DNA
TRBJ2-3,NA,TRBV5-1,TRBD1,17,CASSSPQGPVSTDTQYF,TGCGCCAGCAGCAGCCCACAGGGGCCCGTTAGCACAGATACGCAGTATTTT
TRBJ2-5,once,TRBV15,NA,15,CATSRDLAVQETQYF,TGTGCCACCAGCAGAGATCTAGCTGTGCAAGAGACCCAGTACTTC
TRBJ1-5,NA,TRBV9,NA,11,CASGTTQPQHF,TGTGCCAGCGGGACTACTCAGCCCCAGCATTTT
TRBJ1-2,few,TRBV28,TRBD1,15,CASSDPQGGFYGYTF,TGTGCCAGCAGTGACCCACAGGGGGGTTTCTATGGCTACACCTTC
TRBJ1-2,NA,TRBV29-1,TRBD1,14,CSERGRDRFMADTF,TGCAGCGAGAGGGGCCGGGACAGATTCATGGCGGACACCTTC
TRBJ1-1,NA,TRBV11-2,NA,17,CASSLDRVGVLMTEAFF,TGTGCCAGCAGCTTAGACAGGGTTGGGGTTCTCATGACTGAAGCTTTCTTT
TRBJ1-6,once,TRBV7-2,NA,16,CASRQTGSSYNSPLHF,TGTGCCAGCAGACAGACAGGCAGCTCCTATAATTCACCCCTCCACTTT
TRBJ2-5,NA,TRBV7-8,TRBD2,16,CASSSGLAGGEETQYF,TGTGCCAGCAGCTCCGGACTAGCGGGGGGGGAAGAGACCCAGTACTTC
TRBJ2-7,NA,TRBV7-9,TRBD2,15,CASSSGTSGVYEQYF,TGTGCCAGCAGCTCAGGGACTAGCGGAGTGTACGAGCAGTACTTC
TRBJ1-5,NA,TRBV30,TRBD1,18,CAWSVGKVGQGAFQPQHF,TGTGCCTGGAGTGTAGGGAAGGTGGGACAGGGGGCTTTTCAGCCCCAGCATTTT
TRBJ2-7,NA,TRBV9,TRBD2,14,CASSVGVSGYEQYF,TGTGCCAGCAGCGTAGGCGTTAGCGGGTACGAGCAGTACTTC
TRBJ2-5,NA,TRBV3-1/TRBV3-2,NA,15,CASSQQGLYQETQYF,TGTGCCAGCAGCCAACAGGGATTGTACCAAGAGACCCAGTACTTC
TRBJ1-4,NA,TRBV29-1,NA,11,CSGRLDEKLFF,TGCAGCGGCCGACTGGATGAAAAACTGTTTTTT
TRBJ2-2,once,TRBV2,TRBD2,14,CASSEHGGAGELFF,TGTGCCAGCAGTGAACATGGGGGGGCCGGGGAGCTGTTTTTT
TRBJ1-2,NA,TRBV18,TRBD1,16,CASSPSGQGGSYGYTF,TGTGCCAGCTCACCATCAGGACAGGGGGGGTCCTATGGCTACACCTTC
TRBJ2-7,NA,TRBV19,TRBD1,15,CASRQRDRPDYEQYF,TGTGCCAGTAGGCAAAGGGACAGACCAGACTACGAGCAGTACTTC
TRBJ2-1,few,TRBV4-3,TRBD2,16,CASSQEFAGGLNEQFF,TGCGCCAGCAGCCAAGAATTCGCGGGAGGGCTCAATGAGCAGTTCTTC
TRBJ1-6,once,TRBV7-8,NA,16,CASSLLSAAGNSPLHF,TGTGCCAGCAGCTTACTTTCGGCGGCAGGGAATTCACCCCTCCACTTT
TRBJ2-5,NA,TRBV7-8,NA,15,CASSYNSLPGETQYF,TGTGCCAGCAGCTATAACTCACTCCCCGGAGAGACCCAGTACTTC
TRBJ2-1,NA,TRBV10-3,TRBD1,15,CAISVGTGGLNEQFF,TGTGCCATCAGTGTTGGGACAGGGGGCCTCAATGAGCAGTTCTTC
TRBJ1-3,many,TRBV15,NA,15,CATSRDGHSGNTIYF,TGTGCCACCAGCAGAGATGGGCACTCTGGAAACACCATATATTTT
TRBJ1-2,NA,TRBV6-2/TRBV6-3,NA,15,CASSSLQGWNYGYTF,TGTGCCAGCAGTTCTTTGCAGGGGTGGAACTATGGCTACACCTTC
TRBJ1-5,NA,TRBV28,NA,14,CASSSRVLGRPQHF,TGTGCCAGCAGTTCCAGGGTTCTTGGCCGGCCCCAGCATTTT
TRBJ2-7,once,TRBV5-1,TRBD1,14,CASSLDRASYEQYF,TGCGCCAGCAGCCTCGACAGGGCCTCCTACGAGCAGTACTTC
TRBJ2-7,NA,TRBV27,NA,13,CASSLRLAYEQYF,TGTGCCAGCAGTTTAAGACTCGCCTACGAGCAGTACTTC
TRBJ2-7,NA,TRBV9,NA,13,CASSVDGLYEQYF,TGTGCCAGCAGCGTAGACGGACTCTACGAGCAGTACTTC
TRBJ2-1,NA,TRBV7-2,TRBD2,19,CASSPASRPGGLADNEQFF,TGTGCCAGCAGCCCCGCTAGTCGTCCAGGGGGACTAGCGGACAATGAGCAGTTCTTC
TRBJ1-1,NA,TRBV18,TRBD1,14,CASSMGTGNTEAFF,TGTGCCAGCTCAATGGGGACAGGGAACACTGAAGCTTTCTTT
TRBJ2-2,once,TRBV7-2,TRBD2,16,CASSLLAGGNTGELFF,TGTGCCAGCAGCTTACTAGCGGGAGGGAACACCGGGGAGCTGTTTTTT
TRBJ1-6,NA,TRBV19,TRBD1,13,CASSGTANSPLHF,TGTGCCAGTAGTGGGACAGCCAATTCACCCCTCCACTTT
TRBJ2-5,NA,TRBV5-1,TRBD1,16,CASSLDRTGGGKTQYF,TGCGCCAGCAGCTTGGATCGGACAGGGGGCGGGAAGACCCAGTACTTC
TRBJ2-2,NA,TRBV21-1,NA,17,CATKQNCRGRNTGELFF,TGTGCCACTAAACAAAACTGCCGAGGAAGGAACACCGGGGAGCTGTTTTTT
TRBJ1-3,NA,TRBV25-1,TRBD1,15,CASRPQGARGNTIYF,TGTGCCAGCAGGCCCCAGGGGGCGAGAGGAAACACCATATATTTT
TRBJ2-1,NA,TRBV7-2,TRBD2,15,CASSSSGGSYNEQFF,TGTGCCAGCAGCTCTAGCGGGGGCTCCTACAATGAGCAGTTCTTC
TRBJ1-1,NA,TRBV2,TRBD1,16,CASSRTGGAGNTEAFF,TGTGCCAGCAGTAGGACAGGGGGCGCAGGAAACACTGAAGCTTTCTTT
TRBJ1-2,once,TRBV5-1,NA,13,CASSLGEPYGYTF,TGCGCCAGCAGCTTAGGAGAACCCTATGGCTACACCTTC
TRBJ1-4,NA,TRBV5-1,NA,16,CASSWMPGATNEKLFF,TGCGCCAGCAGCTGGATGCCCGGAGCAACTAATGAAAAACTGTTTTTT
TRBJ1-5,NA,TRBV24-1,NA,14,CATSDSGYDQPQHF,TGTGCCACCAGTGATTCAGGGTACGATCAGCCCCAGCATTTT
TRBJ2-7,NA,TRBV7-6,NA,15,CASSLSSGQTYEQYF,TGTGCCAGCAGCCTCTCCAGCGGCCAGACCTACGAGCAGTACTTC
TRBJ1-4,NA,TRBV5-4,TRBD1,17,CASSLGGTGARSEKLFF,TGTGCCAGCAGCTTGGGGGGGACAGGTGCGCGTAGTGAAAAACTGTTTTTT
TRBJ1-1,NA,TRBV5-4,NA,14,CASSLTGLNTEAFF,TGTGCCAGCAGCTTGACAGGGTTGAACACTGAAGCTTTCTTT
TRBJ2-5,NA,TRBV19,TRBD2,15,CASSRARGRQETQYF,TGTGCCAGTAGTAGGGCGCGGGGGAGACAAGAGACCCAGTACTTC
TRBJ1-5,NA,TRBV30,NA,18,CAWSAGINRDISNQPQHF,TGTGCCTGGAGTGCGGGAATAAACCGGGACATTAGCAATCAGCCCCAGCATTTT
TRBJ1-2,once,TRBV27,NA,13,CASSSQTNYGYTF,TGTGCCAGCAGTTCACAGACTAACTATGGCTACACCTTC
TRBJ1-4,NA,TRBV4-2,TRBD1,14,CASSPGQGDEKLFF,TGTGCCAGCAGCCCCGGACAGGGGGATGAAAAACTGTTTTTT
TRBJ2-7,NA,TRBV11-3,TRBD2,14,CASSLRTRGYEQYF,TGTGCCAGCAGCTTAAGGACTAGGGGTTACGAGCAGTACTTC
TRBJ1-1,NA,TRBV7-9,NA,17,CASSSLYRVLRGTEAFF,TGTGCCAGCAGCTCCCTCTACAGGGTCCTACGGGGCACTGAAGCTTTCTTT
TRBJ1-3,NA,TRBV11-2,NA,15,CASSLGPSSGNTIYF,TGTGCCAGCAGCTTAGGGCCCAGCTCTGGAAACACCATATATTTT
TRBJ2-1,NA,TRBV12-3/TRBV12-4,NA,13,CASSSGIRNEQFF,TGTGCCAGCAGTTCGGGGATTAGGAATGAGCAGTTCTTC
TRBJ1-2,NA,TRBV27,NA,16,CASSFGTGRSLNGYTF,TGTGCCAGCAGTTTTGGAACAGGGCGTTCTTTAAATGGCTACACCTTC
TRBJ2-1,NA,TRBV5-1,NA,14,CASSLRGRGDEQFF,TGCGCCAGCAGCTTACGGGGCAGGGGGGATGAGCAGTTCTTC
TRBJ1-2,NA,TRBV30,TRBD1,14,CAWSGGEGASGYTF,TGTGCCTGGAGTGGCGGTGAGGGGGCTAGTGGCTACACCTTC